These 18 T cell receptor beta chains share one sample of origin, sequenced in a study of T cell changes during pregnancy in multiple sclerosis. The data were produced by immunoSEQ multiplex PCR, yet TCRdb's version contains in-frame clones alone and is incomplete. The profile shows some 80,000 clones, about 95% of them singletons. Sequenced here: peripheral blood, sampled in the second trimester of pregnancy. These TCRs come from a female donor with multiple sclerosis, enrolled in a pregnancy study.

The chain uses TRBV7-2 and TRBJ2-7; D perhaps matches TRBD1 (5 bases). CDR1 and CDR2 from the germline V gene are SGHTA and FQGNSA. The CDR3 runs to 13 residues. Trimming removed 3 bases at V and 4 bases at J, with 10 bases between. The CDR3 bases are TGTGCCAGCAGCTTGAAACAGGCGTACGAGCAGTACTTC. Translation: CASSLKQAYEQYF.

This sequence joins TRBV6-5 and TRBJ2-3; the match to TRBD2 covers 10 bases. Germline values: CDR1 MNHEY, CDR2 SVGAGI. This CDR3 has 14 residues. J was trimmed by 7 bases and V by 6 bases; bases with no gene match: 7. In DNA, the CDR3 is TGTGCCAGCAGACCGGGACTAGCGATCCATACGCAGTATTTT. Translated, it gives CASRPGLAIHTQYF.

The V call is TRBV5-1, the J call TRBJ2-5, with D perhaps matching TRBD1 (5 bases). The V and J ends lost 5 bases and 4 bases respectively, with 15 bases between them. Germline assignment: CDR1 SGHRS and CDR2 YFSETQ. The length of the CDR3 is 14 residues. The CDR3 spells CASRLGASGETQYF. In DNA, the CDR3 is TGCGCCAGCAGATTAGGGGCTTCGGGAGAGACCCAGTACTTC.

V usage is TRBV23-1 and J usage is TRBJ2-7, with TRBD2 as a possible D gene (5 bases). Being an ORF, TRBV23-1 has a function that is uncertain. The CDR3 has 19 amino acids. V dropped 6 bases and J dropped 6 bases, with 33 bases sitting between them. The DNA of the CDR3 is TGCGCCAGCAGAGTGTCGGCCGGCACGGATAACAGCGGAACGGCCGAGCAGTACTTC. Protein sequence: CASRVSAGTDNSGTAEQYF.

This chain uses TRBV7-6 with TRBJ1-1, with 7 bases that match TRBD1. The junction had 8 bases not matched to a gene; V was cut back by 6 bases and J by 1 base. CDR1 and CDR2 from the germline V gene are SGHVS and FNYEAQ. The CDR3 is 15 residues long. The CDR3, as DNA: TGTGCCAGCAGGGCGACAGGGAGCCCGAACACTGAAGCTTTCTTT. Its protein is CASRATGSPNTEAFF.

As DNA, the CDR3 is TGCGCCAGCAGCTTGGACGGAGGGGGGGTCTACAATGAGCAGTTCTTC. Its translation is CASSLDGGGVYNEQFF. The gene calls are TRBV5-1 and TRBJ2-1; D might be TRBD2 (7 bases). Germline loops: CDR1 SGHRS, CDR2 YFSETQ. The CDR3 covers 16 residues. Trimming pared 0 bases from V and 3 bases from J, leaving 13 bases between.

The rearrangement uses TRBV27 and TRBJ2-7, with D possibly matching TRBD2 (5 bases). The CDR3 length is 14 residues. From germline, CDR1 is MNHEY and CDR2 SMNVEV (reference sequence). Trimming left V 4 bases short and J 2 bases short, with 12 bases between. CDR3 sequence reads: CASSSNMGAYEQYF. As DNA, the CDR3 is TGTGCCAGCAGTTCCAACATGGGAGCCTACGAGCAGTACTTC.

The J gene is TRBJ1-3, the V gene TRBV28, with 7 bases fitting TRBD1. The CDR3 runs to 18 residues. V lost 5 bases to trimming and J lost 1 base; unmatched junction nucleotides: 14. CDR1 and CDR2 (germline): MDHEN, SYDVKM. The DNA of the CDR3 is TGTGCCAGCAGTGGGGTGACAGGGAGATTAGTTTCTGGAAACACCATATATTTT. Residues: CASSGVTGRLVSGNTIYF.

The chain employs TRBV4-1 and TRBJ1-2; the D gene is possibly TRBD1 (5 bases). V shed 8 bases and J shed 3 bases, with 16 bases lying between them. The CDR3 runs to 14 residues. Germline V gene data show CDR1 as MGHRA and CDR2 as YSYEKL. The CDR3 reads CASGRVEGDYGYTF. DNA of the CDR3: TGCGCCAGCGGAAGGGTGGAAGGGGACTATGGCTACACCTTC.

This clone was recorded only once. The chain carries TRBV6-1 and TRBJ2-5; D possibly corresponds to TRBD2 (6 bases). This CDR3 region has 13 residues. The V end was cut by 7 bases, the J end by 4 bases, with 13 bases between. Per germline, CDR1 MNHNS and CDR2 SASEGT. The CDR3 DNA reads as TGTGCCAGCACCGGAGGGGTCCCAGAGACCCAGTACTTC. This sequence encodes CASTGGVPETQYF.

The gene calls are TRBV6-6 and TRBJ1-5, with TRBD1 as a possible D gene (6 bases). This CDR3 spans 16 amino acids. The germline gives CDR1 MNHNY, CDR2 SVGAGI (reference sequence). V gave up 6 bases and J gave up 0 bases, with 15 bases separating them. The CDR3 region has the DNA TGTGCCAGCAGAGATACCACAGGGTATAGCAATCAGCCCCAGCATTTT. Encoded protein: CASRDTTGYSNQPQHF.

This chain links TRBV2 with TRBJ2-4; no reliable D call. The CDR3 is 12 residues long. V lost 5 bases, J lost 9 bases, and 11 bases lay in between. Per germline, CDR1 SNHLY and CDR2 FYNNEI. The CDR3 region is CASSSSDGIQYF. The CDR3 DNA is TGTGCCAGCAGTAGTAGTGATGGCATTCAGTACTTC.

The V gene is TRBV10-3, the J gene TRBJ2-7, with TRBD2 matching over 11 bases. The trim removed 6 bases at V and 7 bases at J, leaving 2 bases unmatched. Germline CDR1 is ENHRY and CDR2 is SYGVKD. The CDR3 contains 12 residues. The CDR3 nucleotides are TGTGCCATCAGCCGGACTAGCGGGGAGCAGTACTTC. Translated, it gives CAISRTSGEQYF.

This chain connects TRBV5-1 to TRBJ2-2, with TRBD1 matching 10 bases. Germline V lookup: CDR1 SGHRS, CDR2 YFSETQ. The CDR3 covers 15 residues. The V gene end was trimmed by 4 bases and the J gene end by 4 bases; junction bases not matched to a gene: 4. As DNA, the CDR3 is TGCGCCAGCAGCCCGGACAGGGGGGTCACCGGGGAGCTGTTTTTT. This encodes CASSPDRGVTGELFF.

The chain has TRBV5-1 and TRBJ2-1, with 9 bases lining up with TRBD2. CDR1 SGHRS and CDR2 YFSETQ come from the germline V gene. The CDR3 has 15 residues. Unmatched junction bases numbered 3, after V lost 0 bases and J lost 5 bases. The CDR3, as DNA: TGCGCCAGCAGCTTGGCGGCTAGCGGGAACAATGAGCAGTTCTTC. Translating it yields CASSLAASGNNEQFF.

Concerning this clone: Other nucleotide sequences from this sample produce the same CDR3. The chain combines TRBV27 with TRBJ2-7; tentatively, D is TRBD1 (5 bases). V was trimmed by 3 bases and J by 2 bases, leaving 11 bases between them. Germline CDR1 reads MNHEY; CDR2 reads SMNVEV (reference sequence). This CDR3 comprises 14 residues. The CDR3 DNA reads as TGTGCCAGCAGTTTCGGGCAGGGCACCTACGAGCAGTACTTC. Its protein is CASSFGQGTYEQYF.

The chain carries TRBV5-1 and TRBJ2-1; 8 positions agree with TRBD2. Germline lookup yields CDR1 SGHRS and CDR2 YFSETQ. The CDR3 is 15 residues long. With V trimmed by 5 bases and J by 8 bases, 12 bases remained unmatched. For the CDR3, the DNA is TGCGCCAGCAGACATAACGGACTAGCAAACCATGAGCAGTTCTTC. Its translation: CASRHNGLANHEQFF.

This clone was observed once. V and J are TRBV5-3 and TRBJ2-4; TRBD2 matches at 8 bases. TRBV5-3 is placed among ORFs of uncertain function. Germline trimming cut 2 bases from V and 6 bases from J; bases unmatched to any gene: 16. This CDR3 spans 18 amino acids. As DNA, the CDR3 is TGTGCCAGAAGCTTTTGGCGGGAGGCCCAGGTTTCAGTAAACATTCAGTACTTC. This gives the protein CARSFWREAQVSVNIQYF.